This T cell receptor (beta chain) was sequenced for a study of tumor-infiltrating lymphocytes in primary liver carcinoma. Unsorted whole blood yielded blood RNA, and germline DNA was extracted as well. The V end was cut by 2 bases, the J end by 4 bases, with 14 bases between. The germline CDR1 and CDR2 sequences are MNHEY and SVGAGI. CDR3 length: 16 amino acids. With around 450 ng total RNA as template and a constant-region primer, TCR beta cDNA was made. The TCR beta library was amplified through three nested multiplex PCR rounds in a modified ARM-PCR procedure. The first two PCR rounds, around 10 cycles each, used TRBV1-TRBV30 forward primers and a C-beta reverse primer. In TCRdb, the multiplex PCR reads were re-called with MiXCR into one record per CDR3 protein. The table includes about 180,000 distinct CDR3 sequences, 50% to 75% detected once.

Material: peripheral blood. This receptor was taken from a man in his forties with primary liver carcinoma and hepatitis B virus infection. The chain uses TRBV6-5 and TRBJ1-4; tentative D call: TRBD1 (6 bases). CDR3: CASSYGSRGINEKLFF. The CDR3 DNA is TGTGCCAGCAGTTACGGGTCAAGGGGGATTAATGAAAAACTGTTTTTT.